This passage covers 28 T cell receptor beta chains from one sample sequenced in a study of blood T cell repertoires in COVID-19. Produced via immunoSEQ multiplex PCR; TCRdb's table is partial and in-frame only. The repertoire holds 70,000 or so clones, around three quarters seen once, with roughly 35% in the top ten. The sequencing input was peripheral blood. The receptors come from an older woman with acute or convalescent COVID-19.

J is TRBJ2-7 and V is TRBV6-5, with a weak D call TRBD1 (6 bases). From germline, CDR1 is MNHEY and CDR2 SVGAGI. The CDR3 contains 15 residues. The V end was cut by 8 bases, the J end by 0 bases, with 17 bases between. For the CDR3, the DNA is TGTGCCAGCTGGGGGCACAGGGTAAACTCCTACGAGCAGTACTTC. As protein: CASWGHRVNSYEQYF.

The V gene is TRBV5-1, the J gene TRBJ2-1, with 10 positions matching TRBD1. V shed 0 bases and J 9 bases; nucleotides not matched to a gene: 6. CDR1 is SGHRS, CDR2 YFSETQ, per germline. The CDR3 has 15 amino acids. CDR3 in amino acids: CASSLVGQGKGEQFF. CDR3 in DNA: TGCGCCAGCAGCTTGGTGGGACAGGGGAAGGGTGAGCAGTTCTTC.

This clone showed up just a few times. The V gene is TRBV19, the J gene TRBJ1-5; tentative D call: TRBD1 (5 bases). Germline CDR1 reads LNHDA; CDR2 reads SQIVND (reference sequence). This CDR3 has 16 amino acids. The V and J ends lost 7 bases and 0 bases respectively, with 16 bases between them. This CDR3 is CASTTGGGISNQPQHF. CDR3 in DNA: TGTGCCAGTACCACTGGCGGGGGGATTAGCAATCAGCCCCAGCATTTT.

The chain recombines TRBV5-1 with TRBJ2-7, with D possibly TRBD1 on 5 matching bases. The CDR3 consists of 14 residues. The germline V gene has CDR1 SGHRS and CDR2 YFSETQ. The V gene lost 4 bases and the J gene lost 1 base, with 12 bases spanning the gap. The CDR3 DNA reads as TGCGCCAGCAGCCCCGACAGTGTTTCCTACGAGCAGTACTTC. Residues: CASSPDSVSYEQYF.

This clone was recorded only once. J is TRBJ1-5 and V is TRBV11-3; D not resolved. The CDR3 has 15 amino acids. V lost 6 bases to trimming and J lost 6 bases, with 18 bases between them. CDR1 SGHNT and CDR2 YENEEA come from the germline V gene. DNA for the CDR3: TGTGCCAGCAGGAAGATAGCGGTTCATTGTCAGCCCCAGCATTTT. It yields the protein CASRKIAVHCQPQHF.

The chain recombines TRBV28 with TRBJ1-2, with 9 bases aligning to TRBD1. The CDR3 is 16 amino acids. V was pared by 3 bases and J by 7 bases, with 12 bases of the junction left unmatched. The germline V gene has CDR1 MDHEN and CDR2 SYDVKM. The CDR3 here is CASSFQSGQGIGGYTF. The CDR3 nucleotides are TGTGCCAGCAGTTTCCAGTCGGGACAGGGAATCGGTGGCTACACCTTC.

The CDR3 sequence is CASSQDRGTGWGYTF. DNA for the CDR3: TGCGCCAGCAGCCAAGATCGCGGGACAGGCTGGGGCTACACCTTC. This sequence joins TRBV4-3 and TRBJ1-2; TRBD1 agrees at 8 bases. Trimming at V came to 0 bases and at J to 8 bases, leaving 8 bases not matched to a gene. This CDR3 is 15 amino acids long. Germline CDR1 is LGHNA and CDR2 is YSLEER.

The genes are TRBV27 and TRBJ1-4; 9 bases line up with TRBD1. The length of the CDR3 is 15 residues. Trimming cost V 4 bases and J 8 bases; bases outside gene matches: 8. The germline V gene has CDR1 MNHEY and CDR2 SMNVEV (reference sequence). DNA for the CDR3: TGTGCCAGCAGTTATTGGGGACAGGGTAGCGAAAAACTGTTTTTT. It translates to CASSYWGQGSEKLFF. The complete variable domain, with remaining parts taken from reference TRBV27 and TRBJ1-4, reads EAQVTQNPRYLITVTGKKLTVTCSQNMNHEYMSWYRQDPGLGLRQIYYSMNVEVTDKGDVPEGYKVSRKEKRNFPLILESPSPNQTSLYFCASSYWGQGSEKLFFGSGTQLSVL.

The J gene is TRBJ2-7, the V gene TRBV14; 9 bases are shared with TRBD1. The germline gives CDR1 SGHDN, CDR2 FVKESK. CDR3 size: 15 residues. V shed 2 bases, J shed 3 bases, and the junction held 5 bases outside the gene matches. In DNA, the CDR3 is TGTGCCAGCAGCCAACTACAGGGGGCGATCTACGAGCAGTACTTC. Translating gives CASSQLQGAIYEQYF.

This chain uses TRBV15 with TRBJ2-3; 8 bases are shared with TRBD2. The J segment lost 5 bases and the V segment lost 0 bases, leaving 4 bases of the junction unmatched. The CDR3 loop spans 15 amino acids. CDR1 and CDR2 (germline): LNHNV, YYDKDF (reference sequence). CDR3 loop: CATSRDWSGGDTQYF. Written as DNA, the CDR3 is TGTGCCACCAGCAGAGATTGGAGCGGGGGAGATACGCAGTATTTT.

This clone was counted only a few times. The CDR3: CAWEGGGSSYEQYF. In nucleotides, the CDR3 is TGTGCCTGGGAAGGGGGTGGAAGCTCCTACGAGCAGTACTTC. The V and J genes are TRBV30 and TRBJ2-7, with D possibly matching TRBD1 (6 bases). Trimming removed 5 bases from V and 0 bases from J, with 14 bases in between. Germline V lookup: CDR1 GTSNPN, CDR2 SVGIG (reference sequence). The CDR3 runs to 14 residues.

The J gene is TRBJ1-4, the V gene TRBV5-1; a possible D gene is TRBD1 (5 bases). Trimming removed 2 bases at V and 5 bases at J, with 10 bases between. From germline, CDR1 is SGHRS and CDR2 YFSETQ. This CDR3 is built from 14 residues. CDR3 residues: CASSFNRGNEKLFF. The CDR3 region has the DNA TGCGCCAGCAGCTTCAATAGGGGCAATGAAAAACTGTTTTTT.

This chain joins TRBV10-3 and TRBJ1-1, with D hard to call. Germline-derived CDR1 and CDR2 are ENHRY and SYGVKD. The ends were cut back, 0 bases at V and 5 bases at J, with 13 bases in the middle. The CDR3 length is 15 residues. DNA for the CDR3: TGTGCCATCAGTGAGTCGAAACTCGGCAGGACTGAAGCTTTCTTT. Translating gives CAISESKLGRTEAFF.

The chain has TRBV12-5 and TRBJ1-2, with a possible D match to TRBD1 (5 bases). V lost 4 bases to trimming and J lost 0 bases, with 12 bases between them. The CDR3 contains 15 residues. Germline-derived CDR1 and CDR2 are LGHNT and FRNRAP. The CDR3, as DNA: TGTGCTAGTGGTTCCGGGGGGTCCACTAACTATGGCTACACCTTC. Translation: CASGSGGSTNYGYTF.

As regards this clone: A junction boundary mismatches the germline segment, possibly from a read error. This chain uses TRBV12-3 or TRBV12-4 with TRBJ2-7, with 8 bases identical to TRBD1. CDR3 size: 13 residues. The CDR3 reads CASRWDRSSEQYF. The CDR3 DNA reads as TGTGCCAGCAGGTGGGACAGGTCCTCCGAGCAGTACTTC.

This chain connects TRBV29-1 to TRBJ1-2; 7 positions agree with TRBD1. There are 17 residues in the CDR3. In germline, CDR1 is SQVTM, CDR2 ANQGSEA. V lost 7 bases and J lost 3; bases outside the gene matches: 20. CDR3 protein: CSARDSFAGRGDYGYTF. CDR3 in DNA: TGCAGCGCCAGGGACAGTTTCGCAGGAAGGGGCGACTATGGCTACACCTTC.

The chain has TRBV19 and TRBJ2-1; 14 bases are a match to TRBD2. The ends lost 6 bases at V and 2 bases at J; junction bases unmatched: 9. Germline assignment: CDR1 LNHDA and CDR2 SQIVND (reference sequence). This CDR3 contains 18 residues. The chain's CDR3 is CASRPGLAGERPYNEQFF. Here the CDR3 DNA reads TGTGCCAGTAGACCGGGACTAGCGGGAGAACGTCCCTACAATGAGCAGTTCTTC.

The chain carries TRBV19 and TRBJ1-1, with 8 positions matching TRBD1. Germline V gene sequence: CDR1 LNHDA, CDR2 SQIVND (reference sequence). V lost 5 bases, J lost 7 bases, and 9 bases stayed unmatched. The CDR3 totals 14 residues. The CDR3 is CASSAGQGRGEAFF. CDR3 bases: TGTGCCAGTAGTGCCGGACAGGGTCGAGGTGAAGCTTTCTTT.

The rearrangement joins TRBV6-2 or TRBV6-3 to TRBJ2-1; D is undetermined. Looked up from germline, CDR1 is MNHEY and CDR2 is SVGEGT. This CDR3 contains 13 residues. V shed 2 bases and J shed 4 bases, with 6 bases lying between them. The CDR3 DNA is TGTGCCAGCAGTTACCTGCGGTACAATGAGCAGTTCTTC. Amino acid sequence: CASSYLRYNEQFF.

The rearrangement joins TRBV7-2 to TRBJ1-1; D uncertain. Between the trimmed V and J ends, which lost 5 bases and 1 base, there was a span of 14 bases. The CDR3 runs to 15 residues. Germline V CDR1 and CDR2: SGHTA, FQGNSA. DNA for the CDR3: TGTGCCAGCAGCCCCACCATTAACAGGAACACTGAAGCTTTCTTT. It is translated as CASSPTINRNTEAFF.

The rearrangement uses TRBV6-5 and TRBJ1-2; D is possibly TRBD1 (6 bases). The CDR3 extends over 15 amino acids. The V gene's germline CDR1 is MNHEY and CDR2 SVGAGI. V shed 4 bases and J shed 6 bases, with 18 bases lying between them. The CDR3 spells CASSSSQGTSNGYTF. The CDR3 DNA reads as TGTGCCAGCAGTTCATCTCAGGGGACCTCTAATGGCTACACCTTC.

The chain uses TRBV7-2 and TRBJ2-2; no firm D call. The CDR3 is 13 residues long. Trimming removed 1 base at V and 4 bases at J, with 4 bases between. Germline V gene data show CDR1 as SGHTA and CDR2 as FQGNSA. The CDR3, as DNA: TGTGCCAGCAGCTTAGTGAGCACCGGGGAGCTGTTTTTT. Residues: CASSLVSTGELFF.

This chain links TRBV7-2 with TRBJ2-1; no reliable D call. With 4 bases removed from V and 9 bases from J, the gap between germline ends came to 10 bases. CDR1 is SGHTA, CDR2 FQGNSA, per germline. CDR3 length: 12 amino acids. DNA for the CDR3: TGTGCCAGCAGCTACAGAGCCGCTGAGCAGTTCTTC. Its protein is CASSYRAAEQFF.

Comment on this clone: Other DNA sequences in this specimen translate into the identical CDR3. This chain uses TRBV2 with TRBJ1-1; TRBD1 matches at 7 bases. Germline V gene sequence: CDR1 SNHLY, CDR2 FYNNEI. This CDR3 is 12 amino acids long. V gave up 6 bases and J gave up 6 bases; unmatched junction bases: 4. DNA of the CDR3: TGTGCCAGCAGGGGTGACAGGGCTGAAGCTTTCTTT. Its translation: CASRGDRAEAFF.

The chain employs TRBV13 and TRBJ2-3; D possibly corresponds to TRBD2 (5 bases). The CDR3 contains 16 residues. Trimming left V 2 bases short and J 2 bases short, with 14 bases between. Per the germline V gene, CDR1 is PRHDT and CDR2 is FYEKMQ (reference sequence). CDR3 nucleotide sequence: TGTGCCAGCAGCTTAAACCCATCGGGGAACACAGATACGCAGTATTTT. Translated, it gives CASSLNPSGNTDTQYF.

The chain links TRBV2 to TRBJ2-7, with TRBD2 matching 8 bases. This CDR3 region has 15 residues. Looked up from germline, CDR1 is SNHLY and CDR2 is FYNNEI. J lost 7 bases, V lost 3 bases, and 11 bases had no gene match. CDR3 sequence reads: CASSEVRGESGEQYF. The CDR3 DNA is TGTGCCAGCAGTGAGGTGCGGGGGGAATCGGGAGAGCAGTACTTC.

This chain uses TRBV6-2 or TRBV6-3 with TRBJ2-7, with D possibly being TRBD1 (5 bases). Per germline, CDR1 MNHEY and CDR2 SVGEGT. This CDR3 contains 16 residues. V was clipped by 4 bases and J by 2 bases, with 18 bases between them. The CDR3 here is CASSSQSLTATYEQYF. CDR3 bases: TGTGCCAGCAGTTCTCAATCCTTGACAGCAACCTACGAGCAGTACTTC.

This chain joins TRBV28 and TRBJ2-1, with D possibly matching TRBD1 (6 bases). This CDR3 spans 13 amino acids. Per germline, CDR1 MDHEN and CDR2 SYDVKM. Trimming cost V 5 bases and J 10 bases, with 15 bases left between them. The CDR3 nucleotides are TGTGCCAGCAGTCCGCAGGGGCCTGAGGAGCAGTTCTTC. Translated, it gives CASSPQGPEEQFF.